Below, 32 T cell receptor beta chains from the same sample are listed, as sequenced in a study of technical replicates of blood from a few donors (dated by TCRdb to about 2017). The library was obtained by the immunoSEQ multiplex PCR assay. Drawn from immuneACCESS, this table holds only the in-frame rearrangements with V and J called that TCRdb kept. Clones are partly lost; checked studies trace under half to an unresolved V gene and leave the rest unexplained. This sample has some 83,000 clones in its table, and 93% of those were observed once. The ten biggest clones cover around 0.43% of the sample. Specimen: T cells isolated from PBMCs. The origin of the receptors is a human donor in good health.

This rearrangement joins TRBV11-3 to TRBJ2-1, with TRBD2 as a possible D gene (5 bases). Trimming pared 1 base from V and 9 bases from J, leaving 16 bases between. The CDR3 is 15 residues long. Germline CDR1 reads SGHNT; CDR2 reads YENEEA. The CDR3 DNA is TGTGCCAGCAGCTTAGGAGGCCGATCGGGAACTGAGCAGTTCTTC. It encodes CASSLGGRSGTEQFF. Full variable domain (missing parts from reference TRBV11-3 and TRBJ2-1): EAGVVQSPRYKIIEKKQPVAFWCNPISGHNTLYWYLQNLGQGPELLIRYENEEAVDDSQLPKDRFSAERLKGVDSTLKIQPAELGDSAVYLCASSLGGRSGTEQFFGPGTRLTVL.

The chain links TRBV6-1 to TRBJ2-1; 9 bases match TRBD2. Per germline, CDR1 MNHNS and CDR2 SASEGT. The CDR3 extends over 14 amino acids. V shed 5 bases, J shed 13 bases, and the junction held 12 bases outside the gene matches. The CDR3 DNA sequence: TGTGCCAGCAGTAGGACTAGCGCAGACAATGGCCAGTTCTTC. It yields the protein CASSRTSADNGQFF.

The gene calls are TRBV6-5 and TRBJ1-5; 8 bases line up with TRBD1. Germline-derived CDR1 and CDR2 are MNHEY and SVGAGI. J was trimmed by 0 bases and V by 4 bases; bases with no gene match: 5. The CDR3 is 16 residues long. CDR3 DNA sequence: TGTGCCAGCAGTTCCGGGACAGGCTATAGCAATCAGCCCCAGCATTTT. This translates into CASSSGTGYSNQPQHF.

The rearrangement links TRBV11-2 to TRBJ2-7; 7 bases align to TRBD1. The CDR3 is 13 amino acids. V gave up 5 bases and J gave up 2 bases; unmatched junction bases: 3. Per germline, CDR1 SGHAT and CDR2 FQNNGV. The CDR3, as DNA: TGTGCCAGCAGCCCACAGGGGACCTACGAGCAGTACTTC. Its translation is CASSPQGTYEQYF.

This clone was seen once. The rearrangement uses TRBV28 and TRBJ2-5; 11 positions match TRBD2. The trim removed 3 bases at V and 5 bases at J, leaving 11 bases unmatched. CDR1 is MDHEN, CDR2 SYDVKM, per germline. This CDR3 is built from 17 residues. CDR3 sequence reads: CASSLRLAGGRGETQYF. For the CDR3, the DNA is TGTGCCAGCAGTTTGCGGCTAGCGGGAGGTAGGGGCGAGACCCAGTACTTC.

In DNA, the CDR3 is TGTGCCAGCAGCTTAGACAAGCCTAAGGGCTTCAGGGGTGAAAAACTGTTTTTT. It specifies CASSLDKPKGFRGEKLFF. V usage is TRBV7-8 and J usage is TRBJ1-4; possibly TRBD1 for D (6 bases). The ends were cut back, 1 base at V and 7 bases at J, with 22 bases in the middle. This CDR3 contains 18 residues. From germline, CDR1 is SGHVS and CDR2 FQNEAQ.

The chain joins TRBV7-8 to TRBJ1-5; D may be TRBD1 (5 bases). Germline CDR1 and CDR2: SGHVS and FQNEAQ. V was pared by 2 bases and J by 1 base, with 12 bases between. The CDR3 has 16 residues. The CDR3 DNA follows: TGTGCCAGCAGCTTACAGAGTTCAGGGAGCAATCAGCCCCAGCATTTT. Amino acids: CASSLQSSGSNQPQHF.

The J gene is TRBJ2-7, the V gene TRBV4-3; maybe TRBD1 (6 bases). V was pared by 4 bases and J by 4 bases, with 11 bases between. The CDR3 has 13 residues. From germline, CDR1 is LGHNA and CDR2 YSLEER. The CDR3 DNA follows: TGCGCCAGCAGCCTCGAACAGGGATACGAGCAGTACTTC. This gives the protein CASSLEQGYEQYF.

This chain joins TRBV5-1 and TRBJ1-1; tentative D call: TRBD1 (6 bases). The CDR3 consists of 17 residues. Germline CDR1 reads SGHRS; CDR2 reads YFSETQ. Trimming shortened V by 2 bases and J by 6 bases, and 23 bases separated the two germline ends. The CDR3 loop reads CASSLQGRGTTSAEAFF. In DNA, the CDR3 is TGCGCCAGCAGCTTACAGGGAAGGGGAACAACGTCGGCTGAAGCTTTCTTT.

This sequence joins TRBV23-1 and TRBJ2-2, with 8 bases aligning to TRBD1. TRBV23-1 is placed among ORFs of uncertain function. V was pared by 3 bases and J by 2 bases, with 11 bases of the junction left unmatched. The CDR3 contains 18 residues. The CDR3 sequence: CASSQGCGDRKNTGELFF. In nucleotides, the CDR3 is TGCGCCAGCAGTCAGGGGTGCGGGGACAGGAAAAACACCGGGGAGCTGTTTTTT.

On this clone itself: At the DNA level, this CDR3 is encoded by other sequences in the same sample as well. The chain employs TRBV27 and TRBJ2-7; 8 bases align to TRBD1. The CDR3 is 14 amino acids. J was trimmed by 4 bases and V by 5 bases; bases with no gene match: 7. Germline loops: CDR1 MNHEY, CDR2 SMNVEV (reference sequence). For the CDR3, the DNA is TGTGCCAGCAGTCCCGGACAGGGAAGGTACGAGCAGTACTTC. It codes for CASSPGQGRYEQYF.

The V and J genes are TRBV4-1 and TRBJ1-4; 7 positions match TRBD1. V lost 8 bases and J lost 5; bases outside the gene matches: 8. This CDR3 has 14 residues. Germline CDR1 MGHRA, CDR2 YSYEKL. CDR3 in DNA: TGCGCCAGCTCTCGACAGGGTGGAAATGAAAAACTGTTTTTT. Its translation is CASSRQGGNEKLFF.

The chain joins TRBV5-4 to TRBJ2-1; 7 bases are shared with TRBD2. V lost 0 bases, J lost 8 bases, and 5 bases stayed unmatched. Germline V CDR1 and CDR2: SGHNT, YYREEE (reference sequence). This CDR3 has 14 amino acids. In DNA form, the CDR3 reads TGTGCCAGCAGCTTGGTTCCCAGCGGGGATGAGCAGTTCTTC. This translates into CASSLVPSGDEQFF.

The CDR3 spells CASSGGGLGYTF. In DNA form, the CDR3 reads TGTGCCAGCAGCGGGGGGGGGCTCGGCTACACCTTC. The chain joins TRBV5-4 to TRBJ1-2, with D possibly TRBD1 on 6 matching bases. Germline CDR1 is SGHNT and CDR2 is YYREEE (reference sequence). V was pared by 4 bases and J by 8 bases, with 12 bases between. The CDR3 sequence is 12 residues long.

This clone turned up a few times. The chain links TRBV7-6 to TRBJ2-5; 8 bases line up with TRBD2. The V segment lost 2 bases and the J segment 1 base; nucleotides outside the gene matches: 6. Per germline, CDR1 SGHVS and CDR2 FNYEAQ. The CDR3 covers 16 residues. As DNA, the CDR3 is TGTGCCAGCAGCTTACCTACTAGCGGAGTCCAAGAGACCCAGTACTTC. This encodes CASSLPTSGVQETQYF.

Only one count was recorded for this clone. The V gene is TRBV4-1, the J gene TRBJ2-4; possibly TRBD1 for D (5 bases). In germline, CDR1 is MGHRA, CDR2 YSYEKL. The ends were cut back, 6 bases at V and 2 bases at J, with 5 bases in the middle. This CDR3 has 12 amino acids. CDR3: CASRGPKNIQYF. The CDR3 DNA reads as TGCGCCAGCAGGGGGCCCAAAAACATTCAGTACTTC.

The chain joins TRBV2 to TRBJ1-1; D is unresolved. Germline CDR1 SNHLY, CDR2 FYNNEI. V lost 4 bases, J lost 0 bases, and 15 bases lay in between. The CDR3 sequence is 16 residues long. CDR3 DNA: TGTGCCAGCAGTGCGGAGGTCCCATATATGAACACTGAAGCTTTCTTT. As protein: CASSAEVPYMNTEAFF.

The chain is built from TRBV6-5 and TRBJ2-7, with 10 bases matching TRBD2. V was clipped by 2 bases and J by 5 bases; unmatched bases: 6. The CDR3 has 15 amino acids. Germline V gene lookup returns CDR1 MNHEY and CDR2 SVGAGI. DNA for the CDR3: TGTGCCAGCAGTTACAGCTCTAGCGGGAGCAACGAGCAGTACTTC. Translation: CASSYSSSGSNEQYF.

The CDR3 here is CSVEAGVTGELFF. The CDR3 DNA reads TGCAGCGTTGAGGCGGGAGTGACGGGGGAGCTGTTTTTT. The chain is built from TRBV29-1 and TRBJ2-2, with 7 bases lining up with TRBD2. Trimming at V came to 3 bases and at J to 8 bases, leaving 6 bases not matched to a gene. Germline CDR1 and CDR2: SQVTM and ANQGSEA. The CDR3 consists of 13 residues.

The V gene is TRBV4-1, the J gene TRBJ2-7; 8 bases are a match to TRBD1. The CDR3 consists of 19 residues. The V gene's germline CDR1 is MGHRA and CDR2 YSYEKL. J lost 2 bases, V lost 3 bases, and 18 bases had no gene match. CDR3 nucleotide sequence: TGCGCCAGCAGCCAGCACGCGATCGCCGGACAGGGAATCCCCTACGAGCAGTACTTC. It is translated as CASSQHAIAGQGIPYEQYF.

This sequence joins TRBV28 and TRBJ2-7, with 9 bases that match TRBD1. The V segment lost 4 bases and the J segment 3 bases; nucleotides outside the gene matches: 4. The CDR3 spans 14 residues. Germline CDR1 and CDR2: MDHEN and SYDVKM. The CDR3 reads CASSSDRGYYEQYF. CDR3 coding DNA: TGTGCCAGCAGTTCCGACAGGGGGTACTACGAGCAGTACTTC.

The chain combines TRBV20-1 with TRBJ2-5; D is uncertain. Looked up from germline, CDR1 is DFQATT and CDR2 is SNEGSKA (reference sequence). The V gene lost 6 bases and the J gene lost 4 bases, with 6 bases spanning the gap. The CDR3 contains 10 residues. The CDR3 loop is CSALRETQYF. Written as DNA, the CDR3 is TGCAGTGCCCTTAGAGAGACCCAGTACTTC.

This sequence joins TRBV11-3 and TRBJ2-7, with a possible D match to TRBD2 (6 bases). CDR3 length: 17 amino acids. V lost 2 bases and J 0 bases, leaving 17 bases between the germline ends. Germline V gene lookup returns CDR1 SGHNT and CDR2 YENEEA. The CDR3 bases are TGTGCCAGCAGCTTATATCACCTAGCGTTTGGCTCCTACGAGCAGTACTTC. Translating it yields CASSLYHLAFGSYEQYF.

This chain connects TRBV19 to TRBJ2-3; tentatively, D is TRBD1 (5 bases). The length of the CDR3 is 15 residues. V was trimmed by 6 bases and J by 4 bases, leaving 17 bases between them. Germline CDR1 LNHDA, CDR2 SQIVND (reference sequence). The CDR3 bases are TGTGCCAGTAGGGGGCTTAAGGTATCCCCAGATACGCAGTATTTT. Protein: CASRGLKVSPDTQYF.

The CDR3 sequence is CASSPSFQFF. The DNA for the CDR3 is TGTGCCAGCAGCCCCTCCTTTCAGTTCTTC. V gene TRBV7-9 combines with J gene TRBJ2-1; D not resolved. Germline-derived CDR1 and CDR2 are SEHNR and FQNEAQ (reference sequence). Between the trimmed V and J ends, which lost 5 bases and 13 bases, there was a span of 9 bases. The CDR3 is made up of 10 amino acids.

CDR3 sequence reads: CASSIRKYSNEQYF. Written as DNA, the CDR3 is TGTGCCAGCAGCATTCGCAAATACTCTAACGAGCAGTACTTC. The chain recombines TRBV7-2 with TRBJ2-7; no firm D call. Germline values: CDR1 SGHTA, CDR2 FQGNSA. Trimming stripped 5 bases from V and 5 bases from J, with 16 bases between. The CDR3 sequence is 14 residues long. The full variable domain, in which reference TRBV7-2 and TRBJ2-7 provide the parts outside the CDR3, is GAGVSQSPSNKVTEKGKDVELRCDPISGHTALYWYRQSLGQGLEFLIYFQGNSAPDKSGLPSDRFSAERTGGSVSTLTIQRTQQEDSAVYLCASSIRKYSNEQYFGPGTRLTVT.

The genes are TRBV7-3 and TRBJ2-1; 8 bases match TRBD2. The V gene end was trimmed by 4 bases and the J gene end by 14 bases; junction bases not matched to a gene: 7. CDR3 length: 12 amino acids. In germline, CDR1 is SGHTA, CDR2 FQGTGA. CDR3 sequence reads: CASSSPSGGEFF. In DNA form, the CDR3 reads TGTGCCAGCAGCTCCCCCTCGGGAGGGGAGTTCTTC.

The chain combines TRBV7-9 with TRBJ2-7, with D possibly TRBD1 on 6 matching bases. Per the germline V gene, CDR1 is SEHNR and CDR2 is FQNEAQ (reference sequence). Trimming took 8 bases from V and 3 from J, leaving 14 bases between them. The CDR3 extends over 13 amino acids. Written as DNA, the CDR3 is TGTGCCAGCGGTGACAGGTTATTCTACGAGCAGTACTTC. Amino acids: CASGDRLFYEQYF.

The chain joins TRBV5-6 to TRBJ2-7; TRBD2 is a possible D gene (6 bases). The CDR3 covers 15 residues. The germline V and J ends were trimmed by 6 bases and 5 bases, with 21 bases remaining between them. Germline loops: CDR1 SGHDT, CDR2 YYEEEE. CDR3 DNA sequence: TGTGCCAGCACCATCTCAGGAGGGTTGAGAGACGAGCAGTACTTC. Its protein is CASTISGGLRDEQYF.

CDR3 DNA: TGTGCCATCAGTCCTCCAGGACTAACGGACTATGGCTACACCTTC. This sequence encodes CAISPPGLTDYGYTF. The chain combines TRBV10-3 with TRBJ1-2; D ambiguous. V was clipped by 5 bases and J by 3 bases, with 16 bases between them. Germline V lookup: CDR1 ENHRY, CDR2 SYGVKD. The CDR3 loop spans 15 amino acids.

The chain has TRBV28 and TRBJ1-2; TRBD1 matches 10 bases. The V gene end was trimmed by 10 bases and the J gene end by 3 bases; junction bases not matched to a gene: 11. This CDR3 has 15 residues. Germline assignment: CDR1 MDHEN and CDR2 SYDVKM. As DNA, the CDR3 is TGTGCCACCAAACCCGAGACAGGGGGCCACTATGGCTACACCTTC. Encoded protein: CATKPETGGHYGYTF.

This chain joins TRBV15 and TRBJ1-2; D is possibly TRBD1 (6 bases). The V gene's germline CDR1 is LNHNV and CDR2 YYDKDF (reference sequence). Trimming stripped 0 bases from V and 8 bases from J, with 19 bases between. The CDR3 is 16 amino acids. The CDR3 nucleotides are TGTGCCACCAGCAGAGAGGGGTTCGCAGGGGTCGGCGGCTACACCTTC. Translation: CATSREGFAGVGGYTF.